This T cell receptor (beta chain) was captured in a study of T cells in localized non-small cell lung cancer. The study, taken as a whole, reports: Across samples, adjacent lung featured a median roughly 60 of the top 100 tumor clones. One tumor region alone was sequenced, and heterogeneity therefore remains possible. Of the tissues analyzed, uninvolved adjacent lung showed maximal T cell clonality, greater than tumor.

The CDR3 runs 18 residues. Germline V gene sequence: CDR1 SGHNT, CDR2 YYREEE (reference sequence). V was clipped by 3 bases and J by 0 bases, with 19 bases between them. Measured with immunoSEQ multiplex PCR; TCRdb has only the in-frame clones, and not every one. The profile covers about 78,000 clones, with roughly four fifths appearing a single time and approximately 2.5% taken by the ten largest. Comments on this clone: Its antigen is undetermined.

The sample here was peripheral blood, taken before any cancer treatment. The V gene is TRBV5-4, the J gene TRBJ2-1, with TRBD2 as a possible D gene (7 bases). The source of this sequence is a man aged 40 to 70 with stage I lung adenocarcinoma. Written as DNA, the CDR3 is TGTGCCAGCAGCTCGGCCGGGGGGCTGTCTAGCTCCTACAATGAGCAGTTCTTC. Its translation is CASSSAGGLSSSYNEQFF.